Following are 20 T cell receptor beta chains from one sample sequenced in a study of sequential checkpoint blockade in melanoma. Profiled with immunoSEQ multiplex PCR; TCRdb holds only in-frame clones, not every one. Seen here are about 12,000 clones, roughly 80% observed once, and the top ten hold approximately 55%. Treatment of the sample: randomized to nivolumab then ipilimumab (arm A) or the reverse (arm B). Sequenced here: CD8+ T cells sorted from blood (inferred from file names), sampled from a patient given nivolumab and ipilimumab in sequence. The receptors were gathered from a human donor with melanoma.

This chain connects TRBV30 to TRBJ2-5; the match to TRBD2 covers 8 bases. V dropped 0 bases and J dropped 0; count of bases not matched to a gene: 3. CDR3 length equals 15 residues. In germline, CDR1 is GTSNPN, CDR2 SVGIG (reference sequence). CDR3 nucleotide sequence: TGTGCCTGGAGTGTAAAAGCGGGGGACCAAGAGACCCAGTACTTC. It codes for CAWSVKAGDQETQYF.

The rearrangement links TRBV29-1 to TRBJ2-7, with D perhaps matching TRBD1 (6 bases). The CDR3 loop spans 12 amino acids. Germline lookup yields CDR1 SQVTM and CDR2 ANQGSEA. V was pared by 4 bases and J by 5 bases, with 12 bases between. CDR3 loop: CSVVSGAHEQYF. The CDR3 DNA reads TGCAGCGTTGTATCAGGGGCCCACGAGCAGTACTTC.

The genes are TRBV4-3 and TRBJ2-5; 10 bases map to TRBD1. Germline loops: CDR1 LGHNA, CDR2 YSLEER. V was pared by 2 bases and J by 1 base, with 13 bases of the junction left unmatched. This CDR3 spans 19 amino acids. CDR3: CASSQTFWGQGTPQETQYF. Written as DNA, the CDR3 is TGCGCCAGCAGCCAAACCTTCTGGGGACAGGGGACGCCCCAAGAGACCCAGTACTTC.

The chain is built from TRBV7-9 and TRBJ2-6, with TRBD1 matching over 7 bases. The CDR3 is made up of 15 amino acids. Per the germline V gene, CDR1 is SEHNR and CDR2 is FQNEAQ (reference sequence). Trimming took 5 bases from V and 2 from J; bases not matched to a gene: 3. In DNA form, the CDR3 reads TGTGCCAGCAGCCTCGACAGGGCTGGGGCCAACGTCCTGACTTTC. Translation: CASSLDRAGANVLTF.

This clone turned up a few times. The V call is TRBV5-8, the J call TRBJ1-6, with TRBD1 matching 10 bases. This CDR3 has 19 amino acids. The ends lost 3 bases at V and 1 base at J; junction bases unmatched: 10. Germline loops: CDR1 SGHTS, CDR2 YDEGEE. CDR3 sequence (DNA): TGTGCCAGCAGCTCTAGACAGGGGGCCAAATGGTCCTATAATTCACCCCTCCACTTT. The encoded protein is CASSSRQGAKWSYNSPLHF. Drawing the rest from reference TRBV5-8 and TRBJ1-6, the complete variable domain is EAGVTQSPTHLIKTRGQQATLRCSPISGHTSVYWYQQALGLGLQFLLWYDEGEERNRGNFPPRFSGRQFPNYSSELNVNALELEDSALYLCASSSRQGAKWSYNSPLHFGNGTRLTVT.

The J gene is TRBJ2-7, the V gene TRBV10-3; 11 bases are a match to TRBD2. The junction had 6 bases not matched to a gene; V was cut back by 6 bases and J by 5 bases. The V gene's germline CDR1 is ENHRY and CDR2 SYGVKD. The CDR3 is 14 residues long. This CDR3 reads CAIRLAGGNHEQYF. The CDR3 bases are TGTGCCATCAGGCTAGCGGGGGGCAACCACGAGCAGTACTTC.

This clone came up a few times. The chain couples TRBV19 to TRBJ2-7, with 10 bases aligning to TRBD1. The CDR3 runs 15 residues. V was clipped by 6 bases and J by 5 bases; unmatched bases: 10. Looked up from germline, CDR1 is LNHDA and CDR2 is SQIVND (reference sequence). DNA of the CDR3: TGTGCCAGTAGCTTGGAACCCGGGACAGGGGACGAGCAGTACTTC. This sequence encodes CASSLEPGTGDEQYF. Complete variable domain (other parts from reference TRBV19 and TRBJ2-7): DGGITQSPKYLFRKEGQNVTLSCEQNLNHDAMYWYRQDPGQGLRLIYYSQIVNDFQKGDIAEGYSVSREKKESFPLTVTSAQKNPTAFYLCASSLEPGTGDEQYFGPGTRLTVT.

The chain employs TRBV27 and TRBJ2-7; weak D call: TRBD1 (5 bases). V dropped 0 bases and J dropped 7 bases, with 16 bases sitting between them. CDR1 MNHEY and CDR2 SMNVEV come from the germline V gene (reference sequence). The CDR3 spans 15 residues. The CDR3 bases are TGTGCCAGCAGTTTATCTTCCGGACATCCGCGGGAGCAGTACTTC. Protein sequence: CASSLSSGHPREQYF.

This chain uses TRBV5-4 with TRBJ2-2; D perhaps matches TRBD1 (6 bases). The V and J ends lost 7 bases and 0 bases respectively, with 13 bases between them. Germline loops: CDR1 SGHNT, CDR2 YYREEE (reference sequence). CDR3 length: 15 residues. This chain's CDR3 is CASELQGTNTGELFF. In DNA, the CDR3 is TGTGCCAGCGAACTTCAGGGGACGAACACCGGGGAGCTGTTTTTT.

The chain recombines TRBV4-2 with TRBJ2-3, with TRBD2 matching over 15 bases. The V gene end was trimmed by 1 base and the J gene end by 4 bases; junction bases not matched to a gene: 3. CDR3 length: 17 residues. The germline CDR1 and CDR2 sequences are LGHNA and YNFKEQ. Here the CDR3 reads CASSQGTSGGAADTQYF. The CDR3 DNA is TGTGCCAGCAGCCAAGGGACTAGCGGGGGGGCCGCAGATACGCAGTATTTT.

This clone occurred a few times. This sequence joins TRBV7-9 and TRBJ1-1; weak D call: TRBD1 (5 bases). Trimming left V 4 bases short and J 6 bases short, with 18 bases between. CDR1 and CDR2 (germline): SEHNR, FQNEAQ (reference sequence). The CDR3 consists of 15 residues. In DNA form, the CDR3 reads TGTGCCAGCAGCTACGCGGCAGGGAGGTCGGCTGAAGCTTTCTTT. Residues: CASSYAAGRSAEAFF.

The rearrangement links TRBV11-3 to TRBJ1-1; D gene ambiguous. Trimming took 2 bases from V and 1 from J, leaving 5 bases between them. This CDR3 contains 13 residues. Germline CDR1 and CDR2: SGHNT and YENEEA. The CDR3: CASSLLRNTEAFF. The DNA for the CDR3 is TGTGCCAGCAGCTTACTCAGGAACACTGAAGCTTTCTTT.

The chain is built from TRBV29-1 and TRBJ2-1; TRBD1 agrees at 9 bases. J lost 3 bases, V lost 5 bases, and 5 bases had no gene match. This CDR3 contains 14 residues. Germline values: CDR1 SQVTM, CDR2 ANQGSEA. CDR3: CSVLDRGNYNEQFF. CDR3 nucleotide sequence: TGCAGCGTTCTAGACAGGGGGAACTACAATGAGCAGTTCTTC.

The chain joins TRBV9 to TRBJ1-1; D possibly corresponds to TRBD1 (5 bases). Germline lookup yields CDR1 SGDLS and CDR2 YYNGEE. CDR3 length: 12 residues. V lost 4 bases to trimming and J lost 1 base, with 5 bases between them. CDR3 sequence reads: CASSRGNTEAFF. The DNA for the CDR3 is TGTGCCAGCAGCAGGGGGAACACTGAAGCTTTCTTT.

CDR3 bases: TGTGCCAGCAGCTGGACAGGGGGACAAGAGACCCAGTACTTC. Translating it yields CASSWTGGQETQYF. This chain links TRBV7-3 with TRBJ2-5; TRBD1 aligns across 10 bases. The germline V gene has CDR1 SGHTA and CDR2 FQGTGA. V was clipped by 4 bases and J by 2 bases; unmatched bases: 1. This CDR3 is 14 amino acids long.

The sample holds one count of this clone. The CDR3, as DNA: TGCGCCAGCAGCCTCTCTTATTTTGACCAGGGCAGGGTGGGGGCGGCCCAGTACTTC. The encoded protein is CASSLSYFDQGRVGAAQYF. The V gene is TRBV4-3, the J gene TRBJ2-5; TRBD1 is a possible D gene (6 bases). CDR1 and CDR2 from the germline V gene are LGHNA and YSLEER. This CDR3 has 19 amino acids. V was clipped by 4 bases and J by 9 bases, with 33 bases between them.

V usage is TRBV7-3 and J usage is TRBJ2-7; 8 nucleotides line up with TRBD2. The CDR3 has 16 amino acids. In germline, CDR1 is SGHTA, CDR2 FQGTGA. Trimming removed 0 bases from V and 5 bases from J; junction bases left unmatched: 9. CDR3 DNA sequence: TGTGCCAGCAGCTTAACTTCGCGGGGGGCCATAGACGAGCAGTACTTC. Amino acids: CASSLTSRGAIDEQYF.

This clone was picked up one time. The gene calls are TRBV5-4 and TRBJ1-1, with 11 bases fitting TRBD1. CDR1 and CDR2 (germline): SGHNT, YYREEE (reference sequence). CDR3 length: 14 amino acids. Germline trimming cut 4 bases from V and 3 bases from J; bases unmatched to any gene: 2. The CDR3 DNA sequence: TGTGCCAGCAGCCGGGGACAGGGGGACACTGAAGCTTTCTTT. The encoded protein is CASSRGQGDTEAFF.

This rearrangement joins TRBV7-2 to TRBJ2-7; 13 nucleotides agree with TRBD2. Germline CDR1 SGHTA, CDR2 FQGNSA. V lost 5 bases to trimming and J lost 7 bases; unmatched junction nucleotides: 8. The CDR3 extends over 15 amino acids. CDR3 DNA: TGTGCCAGCAGCCTAGGGACTAGCGGGATGTGGGAGCAGTACTTC. Protein product: CASSLGTSGMWEQYF.

This clone was seen a single time. The chain links TRBV6-5 to TRBJ1-2; 7 bases fit TRBD1. The V gene's germline CDR1 is MNHEY and CDR2 SVGAGI. The CDR3 spans 15 residues. J was trimmed by 1 base and V by 2 bases; bases with no gene match: 4. The CDR3 here is CASSYRTGDNYGYTF. For the CDR3, the DNA is TGTGCCAGCAGTTACCGGACAGGTGATAACTATGGCTACACCTTC.